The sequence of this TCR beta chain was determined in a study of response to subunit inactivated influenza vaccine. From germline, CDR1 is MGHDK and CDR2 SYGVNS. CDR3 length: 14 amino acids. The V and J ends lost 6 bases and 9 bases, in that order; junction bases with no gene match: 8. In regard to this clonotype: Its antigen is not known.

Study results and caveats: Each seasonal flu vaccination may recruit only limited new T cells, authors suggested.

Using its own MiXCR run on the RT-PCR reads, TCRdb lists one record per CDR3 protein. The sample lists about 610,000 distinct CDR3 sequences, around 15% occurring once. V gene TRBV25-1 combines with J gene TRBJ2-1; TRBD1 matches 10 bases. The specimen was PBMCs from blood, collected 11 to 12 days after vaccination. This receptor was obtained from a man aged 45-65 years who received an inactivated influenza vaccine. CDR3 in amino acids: CASSRRQGAGEQFF. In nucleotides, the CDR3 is TGTGCCAGCAGCAGGAGACAGGGGGCGGGTGAGCAGTTCTTC.